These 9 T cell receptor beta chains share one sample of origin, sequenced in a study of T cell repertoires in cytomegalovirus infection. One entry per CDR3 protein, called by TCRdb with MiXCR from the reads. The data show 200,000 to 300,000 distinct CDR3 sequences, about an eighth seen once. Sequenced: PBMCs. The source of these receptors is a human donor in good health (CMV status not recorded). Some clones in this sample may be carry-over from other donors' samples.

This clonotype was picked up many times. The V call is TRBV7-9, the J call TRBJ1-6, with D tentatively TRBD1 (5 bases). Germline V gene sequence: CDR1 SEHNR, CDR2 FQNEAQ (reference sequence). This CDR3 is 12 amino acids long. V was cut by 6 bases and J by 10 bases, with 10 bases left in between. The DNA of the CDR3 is TGTGCCAGCAGATTGGGGGTCTCACCCCTCCACTTT. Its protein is CASRLGVSPLHF.

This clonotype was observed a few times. The CDR3 sequence: CASAMGLEQFF. The CDR3 DNA sequence: TGTGCCAGCGCCATGGGTCTTGAGCAGTTCTTC. J is TRBJ2-1 and V is TRBV6-2 or TRBV6-3; D ambiguous. The V end was cut by 8 bases, the J end by 9 bases, with 11 bases between. The V gene's germline CDR1 is MNHEY and CDR2 SVGEGT. The CDR3 length is 11 residues.

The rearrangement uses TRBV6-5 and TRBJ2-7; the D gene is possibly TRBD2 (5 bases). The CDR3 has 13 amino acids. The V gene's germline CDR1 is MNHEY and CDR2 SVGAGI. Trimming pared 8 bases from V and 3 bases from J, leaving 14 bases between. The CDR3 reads CASVSFGGYEQYF. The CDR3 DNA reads TGTGCCAGCGTATCGTTTGGAGGCTACGAGCAGTACTTC.

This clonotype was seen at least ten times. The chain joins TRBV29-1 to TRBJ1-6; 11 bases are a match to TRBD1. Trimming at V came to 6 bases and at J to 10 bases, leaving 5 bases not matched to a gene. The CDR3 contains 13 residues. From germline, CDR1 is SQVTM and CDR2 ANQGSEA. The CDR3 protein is CSVGQGAGSPLHF. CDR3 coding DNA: TGCAGCGTAGGACAGGGGGCAGGGTCACCCCTCCACTTT.

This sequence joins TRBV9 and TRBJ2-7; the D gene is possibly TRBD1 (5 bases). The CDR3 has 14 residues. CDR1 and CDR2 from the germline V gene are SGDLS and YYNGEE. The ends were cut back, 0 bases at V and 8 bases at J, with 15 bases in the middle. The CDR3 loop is CASSVDGPGWKQYF. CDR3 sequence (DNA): TGTGCCAGCAGCGTAGACGGCCCAGGGTGGAAGCAGTACTTC.

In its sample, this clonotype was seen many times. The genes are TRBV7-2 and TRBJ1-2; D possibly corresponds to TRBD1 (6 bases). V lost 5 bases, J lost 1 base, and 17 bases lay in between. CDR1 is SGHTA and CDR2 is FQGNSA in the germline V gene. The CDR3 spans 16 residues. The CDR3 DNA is TGTGCCAGCAGCCCAGACGGCAGGGGAGTTAACTATGGCTACACCTTC. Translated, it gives CASSPDGRGVNYGYTF. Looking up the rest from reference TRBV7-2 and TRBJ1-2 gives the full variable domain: GAGVSQSPSNKVTEKGKDVELRCDPISGHTALYWYRQSLGQGLEFLIYFQGNSAPDKSGLPSDRFSAERTGGSVSTLTIQRTQQEDSAVYLCASSPDGRGVNYGYTFGSGTRLTVV.

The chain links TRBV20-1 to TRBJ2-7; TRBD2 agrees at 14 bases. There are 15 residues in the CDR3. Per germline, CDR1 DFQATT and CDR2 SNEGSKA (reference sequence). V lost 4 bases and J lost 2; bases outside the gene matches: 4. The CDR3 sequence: CSATTSGRATYEQYF. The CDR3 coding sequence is TGCAGTGCTACGACTAGCGGGAGGGCTACCTACGAGCAGTACTTC.

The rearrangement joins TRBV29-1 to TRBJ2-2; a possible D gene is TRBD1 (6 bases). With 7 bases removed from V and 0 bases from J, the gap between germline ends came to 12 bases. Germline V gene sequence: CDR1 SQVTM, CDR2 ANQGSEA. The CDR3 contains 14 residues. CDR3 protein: CSADQGTNTGELFF. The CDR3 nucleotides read TGCAGCGCCGACCAGGGGACGAACACCGGGGAGCTGTTTTTT.

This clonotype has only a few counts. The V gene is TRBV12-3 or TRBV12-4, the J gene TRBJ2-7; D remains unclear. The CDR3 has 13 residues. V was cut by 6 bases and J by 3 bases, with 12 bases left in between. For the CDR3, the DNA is TGTGCCAGCAGAACCCCGGACGGCTACGAGCAGTACTTC. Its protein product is CASRTPDGYEQYF.